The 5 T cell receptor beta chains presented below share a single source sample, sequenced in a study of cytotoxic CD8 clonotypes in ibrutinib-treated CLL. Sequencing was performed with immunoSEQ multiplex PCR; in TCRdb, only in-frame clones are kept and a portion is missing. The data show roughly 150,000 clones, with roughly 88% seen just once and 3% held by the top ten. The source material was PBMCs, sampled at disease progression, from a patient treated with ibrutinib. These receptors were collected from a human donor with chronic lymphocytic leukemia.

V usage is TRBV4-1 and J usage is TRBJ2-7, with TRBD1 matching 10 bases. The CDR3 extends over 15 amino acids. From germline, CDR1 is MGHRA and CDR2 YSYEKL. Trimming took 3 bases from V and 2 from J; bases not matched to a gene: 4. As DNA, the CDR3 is TGCGCCAGCAGCCATCCGGGGACAGGGGCCTACGAGCAGTACTTC. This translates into CASSHPGTGAYEQYF.

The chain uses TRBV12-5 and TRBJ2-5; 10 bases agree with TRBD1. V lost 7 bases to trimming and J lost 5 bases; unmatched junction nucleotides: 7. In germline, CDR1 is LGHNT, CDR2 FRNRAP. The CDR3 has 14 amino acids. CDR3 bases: TGTGCTAGTGTGTCGACAGGGGGCCTCGAGACCCAGTACTTC. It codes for CASVSTGGLETQYF.

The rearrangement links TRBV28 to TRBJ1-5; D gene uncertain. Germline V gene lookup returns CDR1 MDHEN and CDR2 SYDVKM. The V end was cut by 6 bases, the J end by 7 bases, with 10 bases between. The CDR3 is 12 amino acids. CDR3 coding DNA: TGTGCCAGCAGACTAGAGGTCCAGCCCCAGCATTTT. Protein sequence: CASRLEVQPQHF.

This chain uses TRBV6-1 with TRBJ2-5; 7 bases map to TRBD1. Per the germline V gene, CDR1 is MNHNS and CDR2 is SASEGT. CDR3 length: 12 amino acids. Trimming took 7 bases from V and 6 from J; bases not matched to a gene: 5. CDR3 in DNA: TGTGCCAGCACGACAGGGCAAAAGACCCAGTACTTC. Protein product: CASTTGQKTQYF.

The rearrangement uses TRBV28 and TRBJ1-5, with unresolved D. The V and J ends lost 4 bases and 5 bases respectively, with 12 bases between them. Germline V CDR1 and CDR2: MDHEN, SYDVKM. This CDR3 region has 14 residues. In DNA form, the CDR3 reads TGTGCCAGCAGTTCAGAGATGGGTGATCAGCCCCAGCATTTT. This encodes CASSSEMGDQPQHF.